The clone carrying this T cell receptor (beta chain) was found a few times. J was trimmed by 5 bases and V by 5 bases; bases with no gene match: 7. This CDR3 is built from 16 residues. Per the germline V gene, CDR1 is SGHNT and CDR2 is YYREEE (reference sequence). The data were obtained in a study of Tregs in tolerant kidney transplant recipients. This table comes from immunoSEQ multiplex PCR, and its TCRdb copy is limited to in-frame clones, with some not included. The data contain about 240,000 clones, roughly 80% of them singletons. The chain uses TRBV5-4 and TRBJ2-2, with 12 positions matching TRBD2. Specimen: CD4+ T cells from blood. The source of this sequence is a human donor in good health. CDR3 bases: TGTGCCAGCAGTTCGACTAGCGGGAGACGAACCGGGGAGCTGTTTTTT. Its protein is CASSSTSGRRTGELFF. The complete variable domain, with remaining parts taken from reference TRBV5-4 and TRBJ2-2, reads ETGVTQSPTHLIKTRGQQVTLRCSSQSGHNTVSWYQQALGQGPQFIFQYYREEENGRGNFPPRFSGLQFPNYSSELNVNALELDDSALYLCASSSTSGRRTGELFFGEGSRLTVL.